The rows below give T cell receptor beta chains drawn from one sample of a study of cytomegalovirus exposure and HLA in healthy donors. This table comes from immunoSEQ multiplex PCR, and its TCRdb copy is limited to in-frame clones, with some not included. The repertoire holds 150,000 to 200,000 clones, with approximately 84% as singletons. Sequencing used PBMCs. All receptors come from a woman aged 18-29 years in good health and CMV-seropositive. Each CDR3 is given with its conserved first and last residue. A D gene is named only where the DNA matches it firmly. Only some rows state a clone size, as once, few, many or a class for expanded clones.

V,size,J,D,DNA,CDR3
TRBV11-1,NA,TRBJ2-2,NA,TGTGCCAGCGTCCGGGCGGGGGCCCCCGGGGAGCTGTTTTTT,CASVRAGAPGELFF
TRBV4-1,NA,TRBJ2-1,NA,TGCGCCAGCAGCCAACCGACTACCCGTCTTTGGAATGAGCAGTTCTTC,CASSQPTTRLWNEQFF
TRBV18,NA,TRBJ2-3,NA,TGTGCCAGCTCAGAGCGGAAAGGCACAGATACGCAGTATTTT,CASSERKGTDTQYF
TRBV4-1,NA,TRBJ2-7,TRBD1,TGCGCCAGCAGCCAAGACAGGGGGACATTAACCTACGAGCAGTACTTC,CASSQDRGTLTYEQYF
TRBV30,NA,TRBJ2-7,NA,TGTGCCTGGAGTGTACGGTACGAGCTAGACTCCTACGAGCAGTACTTC,CAWSVRYELDSYEQYF
TRBV21-1,few,TRBJ1-5,NA,TGTGCCAGCAGCATCAGGGGCAATCAGCCCCAGCATTTT,CASSIRGNQPQHF
TRBV6-1,once,TRBJ1-5,NA,TGTGCCAGCAGATGGGAGGTAAATGAGAATCAGCCCCAGCATTTT,CASRWEVNENQPQHF
TRBV6-1,NA,TRBJ2-7,NA,TGTGCCAGCAGGCAGGGAACAGGGTTAACCTACGAGCAGTACTTC,CASRQGTGLTYEQYF
TRBV19,few,TRBJ2-2,NA,TGTGCCAGTAGTATACGTCGGTTCACCGGGGAGCTGTTTTTT,CASSIRRFTGELFF
TRBV19,NA,TRBJ1-1,NA,TGTGCCAGTAATAAGGGGAGGCAGTCGAACACTGAAGCTTTCTTT,CASNKGRQSNTEAFF
TRBV2,NA,TRBJ1-1,NA,TGTGCCAGCACCTTGGACAGTAACACTGAAGCTTTCTTT,CASTLDSNTEAFF